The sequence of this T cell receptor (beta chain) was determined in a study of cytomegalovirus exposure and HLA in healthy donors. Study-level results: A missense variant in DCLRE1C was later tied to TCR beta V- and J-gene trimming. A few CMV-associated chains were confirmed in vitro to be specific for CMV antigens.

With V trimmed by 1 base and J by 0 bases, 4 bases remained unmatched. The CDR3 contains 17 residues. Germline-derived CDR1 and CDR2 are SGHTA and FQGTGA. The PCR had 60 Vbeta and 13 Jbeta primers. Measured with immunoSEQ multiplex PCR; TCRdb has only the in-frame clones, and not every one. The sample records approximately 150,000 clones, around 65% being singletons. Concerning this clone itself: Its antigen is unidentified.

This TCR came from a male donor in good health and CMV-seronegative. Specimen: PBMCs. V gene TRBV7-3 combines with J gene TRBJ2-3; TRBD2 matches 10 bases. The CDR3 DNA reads TGTGCCAGCAGCTTAATACTAGCGGGGTCTAGCACAGATACGCAGTATTTT. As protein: CASSLILAGSSTDTQYF.